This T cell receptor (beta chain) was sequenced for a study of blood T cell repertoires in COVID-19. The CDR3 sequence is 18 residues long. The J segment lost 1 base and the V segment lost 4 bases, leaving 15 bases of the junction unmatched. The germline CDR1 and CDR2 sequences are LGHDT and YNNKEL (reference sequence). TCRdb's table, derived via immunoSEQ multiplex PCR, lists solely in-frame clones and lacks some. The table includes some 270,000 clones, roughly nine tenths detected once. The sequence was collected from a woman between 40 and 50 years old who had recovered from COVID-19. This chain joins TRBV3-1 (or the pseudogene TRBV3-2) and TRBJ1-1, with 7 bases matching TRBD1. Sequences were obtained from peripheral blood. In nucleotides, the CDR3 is TGTGCCAGCAGCCTCCGGGTAGTACAGGGGAGCCAGAACACTGAAGCTTTCTTT. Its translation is CASSLRVVQGSQNTEAFF.